This TCR beta chain stems from a study of T-cell memory formation after mild COVID-19. One entry per CDR3 protein, called by TCRdb with MiXCR from the 5' RACE reads. The table lists a few hundred thousand distinct CDR3 sequences, 20% to 25% of them singletons. This clonotype was counted at least ten times. Sequenced input: PBMCs or a T cell subset sorted from them (not recorded which). This clonotype originated in a man aged 18 to 29 who had mild COVID-19 (a few samples of this study predate the infection). Cell type and time point are not known.

CDR3 sequence reads: CASSPNFSTDTQYF. In DNA form, the CDR3 reads TGCGCCAGCAGCCCCAACTTCAGCACAGATACGCAGTATTTT. The genes are TRBV5-1 and TRBJ2-3; D ambiguous. Trimming shortened V by 4 bases and J by 0 bases, and 9 bases separated the two germline ends. The CDR3 loop spans 14 amino acids. The germline gives CDR1 SGHRS, CDR2 YFSETQ.